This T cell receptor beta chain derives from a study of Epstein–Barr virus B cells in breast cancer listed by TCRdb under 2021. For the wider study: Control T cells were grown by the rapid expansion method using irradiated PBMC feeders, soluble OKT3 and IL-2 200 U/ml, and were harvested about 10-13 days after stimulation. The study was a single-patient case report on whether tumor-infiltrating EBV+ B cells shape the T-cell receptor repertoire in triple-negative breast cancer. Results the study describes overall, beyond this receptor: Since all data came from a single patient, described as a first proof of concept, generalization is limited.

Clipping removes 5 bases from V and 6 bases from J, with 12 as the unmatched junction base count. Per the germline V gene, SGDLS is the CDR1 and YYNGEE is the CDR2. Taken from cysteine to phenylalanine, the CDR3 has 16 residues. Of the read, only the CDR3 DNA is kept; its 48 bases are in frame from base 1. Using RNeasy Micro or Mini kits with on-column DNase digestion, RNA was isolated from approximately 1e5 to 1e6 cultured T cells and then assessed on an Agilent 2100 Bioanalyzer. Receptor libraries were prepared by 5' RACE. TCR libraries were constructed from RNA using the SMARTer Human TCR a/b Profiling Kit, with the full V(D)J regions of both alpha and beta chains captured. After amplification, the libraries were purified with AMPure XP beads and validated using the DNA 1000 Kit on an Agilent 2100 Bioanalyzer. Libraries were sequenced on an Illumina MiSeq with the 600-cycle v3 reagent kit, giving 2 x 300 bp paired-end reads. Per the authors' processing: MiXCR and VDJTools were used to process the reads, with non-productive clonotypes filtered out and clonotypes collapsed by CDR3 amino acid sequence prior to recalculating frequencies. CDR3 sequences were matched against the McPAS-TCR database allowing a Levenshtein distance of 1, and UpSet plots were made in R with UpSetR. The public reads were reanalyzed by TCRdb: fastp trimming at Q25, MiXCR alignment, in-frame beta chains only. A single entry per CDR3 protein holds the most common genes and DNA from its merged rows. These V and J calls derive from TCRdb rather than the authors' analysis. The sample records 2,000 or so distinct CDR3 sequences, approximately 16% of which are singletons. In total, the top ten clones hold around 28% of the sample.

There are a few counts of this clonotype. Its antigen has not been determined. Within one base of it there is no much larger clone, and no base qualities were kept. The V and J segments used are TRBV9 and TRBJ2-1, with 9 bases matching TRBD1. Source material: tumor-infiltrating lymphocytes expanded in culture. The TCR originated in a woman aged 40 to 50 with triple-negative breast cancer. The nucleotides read TGTGCCAGCAGTCGGCGGCGGGACAGGGATTCCAATGAGCAGTTCTTC. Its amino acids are CASSRRRDRDSNEQFF.